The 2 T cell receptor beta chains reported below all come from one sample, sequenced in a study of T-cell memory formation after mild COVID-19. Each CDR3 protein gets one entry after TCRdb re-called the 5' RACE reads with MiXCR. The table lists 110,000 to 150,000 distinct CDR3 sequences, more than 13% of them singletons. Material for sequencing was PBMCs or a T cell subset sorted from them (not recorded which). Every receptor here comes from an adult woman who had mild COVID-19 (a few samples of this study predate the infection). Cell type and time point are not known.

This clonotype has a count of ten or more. CDR3 loop: CSARAGTGANYGYTF. The CDR3 DNA sequence: TGCAGTGCTAGAGCGGGGACAGGGGCTAACTATGGCTACACCTTC. The chain combines TRBV20-1 with TRBJ1-2, with TRBD1 identical over 10 bases. The ends lost 1 base at V and 0 bases at J; junction bases unmatched: 2. Germline assignment: CDR1 DFQATT and CDR2 SNEGSKA (reference sequence). This CDR3 spans 15 amino acids.

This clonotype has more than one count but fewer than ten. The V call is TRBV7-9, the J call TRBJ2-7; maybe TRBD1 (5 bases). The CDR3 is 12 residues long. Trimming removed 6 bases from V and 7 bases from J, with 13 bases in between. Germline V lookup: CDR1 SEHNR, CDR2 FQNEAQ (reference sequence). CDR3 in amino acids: CASSTQGWEQYF. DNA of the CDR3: TGTGCCAGCAGTACCCAGGGATGGGAGCAGTACTTC.